These T cell receptor beta chains were read from a single sample in a study of early T cells in non-severe SARS-CoV-2 infection. In TCRdb, the 5' RACE reads were re-called with MiXCR into one record per CDR3 protein. Of 80,000 to 100,000 distinct CDR3 sequences in the sample, about an eighth are singletons; the top ten hold more than 6.5%. The sample comprised whole blood. Receptors were obtained from an adult who was a healthcare worker with PCR-confirmed SARS-CoV-2 infection or an uninfected control (not recorded which). The CDR3 runs from the conserved cysteine through the conserved F or W. Fields, in order: clone size, J gene, D gene, V gene, CDR3 DNA, CDR3 protein. A D gene is named only where the DNA matches it firmly. The listing skips clone size in some rows; elsewhere it reads once, few, many or a size class.

abundance: -; j_gene: TRBJ2-3; d_gene: -; v_gene: TRBV30; CDR3nt: TGTGCCTGGAGTGACAGATACACAGATACGCAGTATTTT; CDR3aa: CAWSDRYTDTQYF
abundance: -; j_gene: TRBJ1-1; d_gene: -; v_gene: TRBV28; CDR3nt: TGTGCCAGCAGTTCCCCGGCAGCGGGGGACACTGAAGCTTTCTTT; CDR3aa: CASSSPAAGDTEAFF
abundance: -; j_gene: TRBJ2-3; d_gene: TRBD1; v_gene: TRBV29-1; CDR3nt: TGCAGCGGAAGACAGGGGGCAGGGGATACGCAGTATTTT; CDR3aa: CSGRQGAGDTQYF
abundance: -; j_gene: TRBJ2-5; d_gene: -; v_gene: TRBV25-1; CDR3nt: TGTGCCAGCAGTGACACCCTCAGACTACAGACGGAAGAGACCCAGTACTTC; CDR3aa: CASSDTLRLQTEETQYF
abundance: few; j_gene: TRBJ2-1; d_gene: -; v_gene: TRBV27; CDR3nt: TGTGCCAGCAGTTTGGACAGCATCCCCAATGAGCAGTTCTTC; CDR3aa: CASSLDSIPNEQFF
abundance: -; j_gene: TRBJ2-3; d_gene: TRBD2; v_gene: TRBV2; CDR3nt: TGTGCCAGCACGCGGGAGATTGGCACAGATACGCAGTATTTT; CDR3aa: CASTREIGTDTQYF
abundance: -; j_gene: TRBJ1-4; d_gene: -; v_gene: TRBV2; CDR3nt: TGTGCCAGCAGTGAATTAAGGGGTACTAATGAAAAACTGTTTTTT; CDR3aa: CASSELRGTNEKLFF
abundance: -; j_gene: TRBJ2-1; d_gene: -; v_gene: TRBV2; CDR3nt: TGTGCCAGCAGGGTTGGGCAAAGCTCCTACAATGAGCAGTTCTTC; CDR3aa: CASRVGQSSYNEQFF
abundance: few; j_gene: TRBJ2-5; d_gene: -; v_gene: TRBV6-5; CDR3nt: TGTGCCAGCAGTGAACTGCCCTCGGAGACCCAGTACTTC; CDR3aa: CASSELPSETQYF
abundance: many; j_gene: TRBJ2-7; d_gene: -; v_gene: TRBV5-6; CDR3nt: TGTGCCAGCAGCTTGGAGGCGGGGGCGAGAGAGCAGTACTTC; CDR3aa: CASSLEAGAREQYF
abundance: -; j_gene: TRBJ2-7; d_gene: TRBD1; v_gene: TRBV4-1; CDR3nt: TGCGCCAGCAGCCAAGGTCGTCACCGACAGGGGCCAAGCGAGCAGTACTTC; CDR3aa: CASSQGRHRQGPSEQYF